This is a list of T cell receptor beta chains from one sample in a study of identifying expanded T cells in peripheral blood. Assay used: immunoSEQ multiplex PCR; TCRdb lists only in-frame clones, some missing. The sample carries around 100,000 clones, roughly 91% recorded once. What was sequenced was blood. These receptors all come from a person aged 18 to 70 in good health. Both conserved end residues are part of each CDR3. Fields, in order: D gene, V gene, J gene, clone size, CDR3 DNA, CDR3 protein. A D gene is named only where the DNA matches it firmly. Clone sizes are given selectively: once, few, many, or a class where the clone is expanded.

D gene: -; V gene: TRBV12-1; J gene: TRBJ2-3; clone size: -; CDR3 DNA: TGTGCCAGCAGCTTTCCCCCCGGGAGTAGCGGGGGGACAGATACGCAGTATTTT; CDR3 protein: CASSFPPGSSGGTDTQYF
D gene: -; V gene: TRBV4-3; J gene: TRBJ2-7; clone size: -; CDR3 DNA: TGCGCCAGCAGCCTACCGGGGGGCGCCGACGAGCAGTACTTC; CDR3 protein: CASSLPGGADEQYF
D gene: TRBD1; V gene: TRBV5-4; J gene: TRBJ1-4; clone size: -; CDR3 DNA: TGTGCCAGCAGCCAAGAACTCGCGGCAGGGGGAAAACTGTTTTTT; CDR3 protein: CASSQELAAGGKLFF
D gene: -; V gene: TRBV7-9; J gene: TRBJ1-1; clone size: -; CDR3 DNA: TGTGCCAGCAGCTTGGGTTACACTGAAGCTTTCTTT; CDR3 protein: CASSLGYTEAFF
D gene: -; V gene: TRBV30; J gene: TRBJ2-5; clone size: -; CDR3 DNA: TGTGCCTGGAGTGTACTAGAGGACCAAGAGACCCAGTACTTC; CDR3 protein: CAWSVLEDQETQYF
D gene: TRBD2; V gene: TRBV10-1; J gene: TRBJ2-7; clone size: once; CDR3 DNA: TGCGCCAGCAGTTCCTGGCGGGGGGGCTCCGAGCAGTACTTC; CDR3 protein: CASSSWRGGSEQYF
D gene: TRBD1; V gene: TRBV7-8; J gene: TRBJ2-7; clone size: -; CDR3 DNA: TGTGCCAGCAGCACCCAGGGGGGGACAGGGTCATGGGAGCAGTACTTC; CDR3 protein: CASSTQGGTGSWEQYF
D gene: -; V gene: TRBV28; J gene: TRBJ2-1; clone size: once; CDR3 DNA: TGTGCCAGCAGTTTAGGGTACAATGAGCAGTTCTTC; CDR3 protein: CASSLGYNEQFF
D gene: -; V gene: TRBV2; J gene: TRBJ2-2; clone size: -; CDR3 DNA: TGTGCCAGCAGTGACGGACTGGCAACGAACACCGGGGAGCTGTTTTTT; CDR3 protein: CASSDGLATNTGELFF
D gene: -; V gene: TRBV5-6; J gene: TRBJ1-1; clone size: once; CDR3 DNA: TGTGCCAGCAGCTGGGCACTCCAGGGTTGGGACACTGAAGCTTTCTTT; CDR3 protein: CASSWALQGWDTEAFF
D gene: -; V gene: TRBV18; J gene: TRBJ2-5; clone size: -; CDR3 DNA: TGTGCCAGCTCACCACAAGGAGCGGGCGCATCTCAAGAGACCCAGTACTTC; CDR3 protein: CASSPQGAGASQETQYF
D gene: TRBD1; V gene: TRBV6-5; J gene: TRBJ2-7; clone size: once; CDR3 DNA: TGTGCCAGCAGTATGGGACAGCCGCTCGACGAGCAGTACTTC; CDR3 protein: CASSMGQPLDEQYF
D gene: -; V gene: TRBV19; J gene: TRBJ1-1; clone size: -; CDR3 DNA: TGTGCCAGTAGTATCGGGGGACCTGAAGCTTTCTTT; CDR3 protein: CASSIGGPEAFF
D gene: -; V gene: TRBV11-2; J gene: TRBJ1-2; clone size: -; CDR3 DNA: TGTGCCAGCAGCTTAGTTCCGGGGGCGTTCTACCCAGGGTATGGCTACACCTTC; CDR3 protein: CASSLVPGAFYPGYGYTF
D gene: -; V gene: TRBV6-5; J gene: TRBJ1-1; clone size: -; CDR3 DNA: TGTGCCAGCTTAGGGCAGCCGAACACTGAAGCTTTCTTT; CDR3 protein: CASLGQPNTEAFF
D gene: -; V gene: TRBV19; J gene: TRBJ1-1; clone size: -; CDR3 DNA: TGTGCCAGTAGTATAAGCGATATGTGGAAGGTGACAGGAATGAACACTGAAGCTTTCTTT; CDR3 protein: CASSISDMWKVTGMNTEAFF
D gene: -; V gene: TRBV18; J gene: TRBJ2-3; clone size: -; CDR3 DNA: TGTGCCACCCAGGACGGGGGCACAGATACGCAGTATTTT; CDR3 protein: CATQDGGTDTQYF
D gene: TRBD2; V gene: TRBV27; J gene: TRBJ2-7; clone size: -; CDR3 DNA: TGTGCCAGCAGTTTGCGGGGGATCGCCTACGAGCAGTACTTC; CDR3 protein: CASSLRGIAYEQYF
D gene: -; V gene: TRBV19; J gene: TRBJ2-7; clone size: -; CDR3 DNA: TGTGCCAGTAGTATAGGGCAGGGATCCTACGAGCAGTACTTC; CDR3 protein: CASSIGQGSYEQYF
D gene: -; V gene: TRBV19; J gene: TRBJ2-1; clone size: -; CDR3 DNA: TGTGCCAGTAGTATAGCAGGTGAGCAGTTCTTC; CDR3 protein: CASSIAGEQFF
D gene: TRBD1; V gene: TRBV20-1; J gene: TRBJ1-2; clone size: few; CDR3 DNA: TGCAGTGCCCCTGGACAGGGTGGCTACACCTTC; CDR3 protein: CSAPGQGGYTF
D gene: TRBD1; V gene: TRBV7-9; J gene: TRBJ1-2; clone size: -; CDR3 DNA: TGTGCCAGCAGCTTTGACAGGGGGCAAGCTTGGGGCTACACCTTC; CDR3 protein: CASSFDRGQAWGYTF
D gene: TRBD1; V gene: TRBV10-3; J gene: TRBJ1-1; clone size: -; CDR3 DNA: TGTGCCATCAGTGGGACAGGCAGGAACACTGAAGCTTTCTTT; CDR3 protein: CAISGTGRNTEAFF
D gene: TRBD1; V gene: TRBV7-2; J gene: TRBJ2-7; clone size: -; CDR3 DNA: TGTGCCAGCAGCCGGACAGGGCAGGCAGCCTACGAGCAGTACTTC; CDR3 protein: CASSRTGQAAYEQYF
D gene: -; V gene: TRBV18; J gene: TRBJ2-7; clone size: -; CDR3 DNA: TGTGCCAGCTCACCCCCCCTAGCGCTCGAGCAGTACTTC; CDR3 protein: CASSPPLALEQYF
D gene: TRBD1; V gene: TRBV7-9; J gene: TRBJ1-2; clone size: -; CDR3 DNA: TGTGCCAGCAGCTTATATCCCCGACAGGGAGAGGGCGGCTACACCTTC; CDR3 protein: CASSLYPRQGEGGYTF
D gene: -; V gene: TRBV15; J gene: TRBJ1-5; clone size: few; CDR3 DNA: TGTGCCACCAGCAAACGACAGGGCAATCAGCCCCAGCATTTT; CDR3 protein: CATSKRQGNQPQHF
D gene: -; V gene: TRBV11-1; J gene: TRBJ1-1; clone size: -; CDR3 DNA: TGTGCCAGCAGCTTGGGGTGGGGCACTGAAGCTTTCTTT; CDR3 protein: CASSLGWGTEAFF
D gene: TRBD1; V gene: TRBV25-1; J gene: TRBJ1-2; clone size: -; CDR3 DNA: TGTGCCAGGCCCAGACAGGGCGAAGGCTACACCTTC; CDR3 protein: CARPRQGEGYTF
D gene: -; V gene: TRBV18; J gene: TRBJ1-1; clone size: -; CDR3 DNA: TGTGCCAGCTCATCCAACGACAGGAGGAACACTGAAGCTTTCTTT; CDR3 protein: CASSSNDRRNTEAFF
D gene: -; V gene: TRBV15; J gene: TRBJ1-3; clone size: -; CDR3 DNA: TGTGCCACCAGCAACCCCGTTGGAGGGTCTGGAAACACCATATATTTT; CDR3 protein: CATSNPVGGSGNTIYF
D gene: -; V gene: TRBV28; J gene: TRBJ1-6; clone size: once; CDR3 DNA: TGTGCCAGCAGTTCTCATCCGGGGGTGGCTTCACCCCTCCACTTT; CDR3 protein: CASSSHPGVASPLHF
D gene: -; V gene: TRBV6-1; J gene: TRBJ1-1; clone size: -; CDR3 DNA: TGTGCCGGAAAGATAGGGCGGGGGGGAGCTTTCTTT; CDR3 protein: CAGKIGRGGAFF
D gene: TRBD1; V gene: TRBV7-9; J gene: TRBJ2-1; clone size: -; CDR3 DNA: TGTGCCAGCAGCTTGGACAGGGAAACGTACAATGAGCAGTTCTTC; CDR3 protein: CASSLDRETYNEQFF
D gene: TRBD1; V gene: TRBV4-3; J gene: TRBJ1-2; clone size: once; CDR3 DNA: TGCGCCAGCAGCCAAGATCGGTCCAGGACAGGGTATGGCTACACCTTC; CDR3 protein: CASSQDRSRTGYGYTF
D gene: -; V gene: TRBV27; J gene: TRBJ2-2; clone size: -; CDR3 DNA: TGTGCCAGCAGTTTATTTCCGGGAGCGGGGGAGCTGTTTTTT; CDR3 protein: CASSLFPGAGELFF
D gene: -; V gene: TRBV20-1; J gene: TRBJ1-1; clone size: -; CDR3 DNA: TGCAGTGCTATAGACAACCGTGAAGCTTTCTTT; CDR3 protein: CSAIDNREAFF
D gene: -; V gene: TRBV6-1; J gene: TRBJ2-3; clone size: -; CDR3 DNA: TGTGCCAGCAGTGAGTACAGCGGAGATACGCAGTATTTT; CDR3 protein: CASSEYSGDTQYF
D gene: TRBD1; V gene: TRBV18; J gene: TRBJ1-1; clone size: -; CDR3 DNA: TGTGCCAGCTCACCGACAGGGGTGGCCTCTGAAGCTTTCTTT; CDR3 protein: CASSPTGVASEAFF
D gene: -; V gene: TRBV18; J gene: TRBJ1-1; clone size: once; CDR3 DNA: TGTGCCAGCTCACCAATAGGCACTGAAGCTTTCTTT; CDR3 protein: CASSPIGTEAFF
D gene: TRBD2; V gene: TRBV19; J gene: TRBJ2-1; clone size: -; CDR3 DNA: TGTGCCAGTAGGCGGACTAGCGGGGGGGCCAGGAATGAGCAGTTCTTC; CDR3 protein: CASRRTSGGARNEQFF
D gene: -; V gene: TRBV6-5; J gene: TRBJ2-2; clone size: -; CDR3 DNA: TGTGCCAGCAGCTTAGTGGGTACCGGGGAGCTGTTTTTT; CDR3 protein: CASSLVGTGELFF
D gene: -; V gene: TRBV19; J gene: TRBJ1-5; clone size: -; CDR3 DNA: TGTGCCAGTAGTATCCGGGGCCCCAATCAGCCCCAGCATTTT; CDR3 protein: CASSIRGPNQPQHF
D gene: -; V gene: TRBV2; J gene: TRBJ1-6; clone size: few; CDR3 DNA: TGTGCCAGCAGTATCGGCCCAGGAGGGTCCTATTCACCCCTCCACTTT; CDR3 protein: CASSIGPGGSYSPLHF
D gene: TRBD1; V gene: TRBV9; J gene: TRBJ2-7; clone size: -; CDR3 DNA: TGTGCCAGCAGCGTCGGACAGGGGGCTCGTGAGCAGTACTTC; CDR3 protein: CASSVGQGAREQYF
D gene: -; V gene: TRBV7-9; J gene: TRBJ2-1; clone size: once; CDR3 DNA: TGTGCCAGCAGCTTCTTCTCGGTTGGAGGGGTTGGTAAAGCGTTCTTC; CDR3 protein: CASSFFSVGGVGKAFF